Each of the 22 T cell receptor beta chains below was sequenced from the same sample in a study of T cells after yellow fever vaccination. In TCRdb, the 5' RACE reads were re-called with MiXCR into one record per CDR3 protein. The table includes about 510,000 distinct CDR3 sequences, roughly 22% detected once. The sample was PBMCs, taken roughly 20 days after the first yellow fever vaccination. These receptors were taken from a man between 18 and 35 years old who received the YFV17D yellow fever vaccine.

The sample holds many counts of this clonotype. The CDR3 protein is CASSLGNQETQYF. The CDR3 DNA reads TGCGCCAGCAGCTTGGGTAACCAAGAGACCCAGTACTTC. V gene TRBV5-1 combines with J gene TRBJ2-5; D unresolved. V was trimmed by 0 bases and J by 0 bases, leaving 3 bases between them. The CDR3 is 13 amino acids. From germline, CDR1 is SGHRS and CDR2 YFSETQ.

This clonotype has only a few counts. This chain connects TRBV7-2 to TRBJ2-5, with 8 nucleotides matching TRBD2. Trimming took 0 bases from V and 4 from J; bases not matched to a gene: 4. Germline-derived CDR1 and CDR2 are SGHTA and FQGNSA. The CDR3 is made up of 15 amino acids. The CDR3 nucleotides read TGTGCCAGCAGCTTAGCACGGGGGGGCCGAGAGACCCAGTACTTC. Translated, it gives CASSLARGGRETQYF. The variable domain in full, completed from reference TRBV7-2 and TRBJ2-5, reads GAGVSQSPSNKVTEKGKDVELRCDPISGHTALYWYRQSLGQGLEFLIYFQGNSAPDKSGLPSDRFSAERTGGSVSTLTIQRTQQEDSAVYLCASSLARGGRETQYFGPGTRLLVL.

The rearrangement joins TRBV7-9 to TRBJ2-5; 11 bases match TRBD2. V shed 1 base, J shed 5 bases, and the junction held 3 bases outside the gene matches. Germline-derived CDR1 and CDR2 are SEHNR and FQNEAQ (reference sequence). The CDR3 loop spans 15 amino acids. The CDR3, as DNA: TGTGCCAGCAGCTTAGGACTAGCGGGGCTTGAGACCCAGTACTTC. Encoded protein: CASSLGLAGLETQYF. Full variable domain (missing parts from reference TRBV7-9 and TRBJ2-5): DTGVSQNPRHKITKRGQNVTFRCDPISEHNRLYWYRQTLGQGPEFLTYFQNEAQLEKSRLLSDRFSAERPKGSFSTLEIQRTEQGDSAMYLCASSLGLAGLETQYFGPGTRLLVL.

The chain combines TRBV7-2 with TRBJ2-5; TRBD2 matches at 7 bases. Germline CDR1 is SGHTA and CDR2 is FQGNSA. V shed 2 bases and J 5 bases; nucleotides not matched to a gene: 5. The CDR3 length is 14 residues. The CDR3 is CASSLPQGGETQYF. The CDR3 nucleotides are TGTGCCAGCAGCTTACCCCAGGGAGGGGAGACCCAGTACTTC.

J is TRBJ2-7 and V is TRBV4-1; 11 bases fit TRBD1. Germline CDR1 reads MGHRA; CDR2 reads YSYEKL. The V and J ends lost 3 bases and 4 bases, in that order; junction bases with no gene match: 5. The CDR3 runs to 15 residues. This chain's CDR3 is CASSQGQGGAYEQYV. In nucleotides, the CDR3 is TGCGCCAGCAGCCAGGGACAGGGGGGAGCTTACGAGCAGTACGTC.

This clonotype was seen only a few times. This chain links TRBV7-2 with TRBJ2-2, with 8 bases fitting TRBD1. This CDR3 is 14 amino acids long. V was clipped by 5 bases and J by 7 bases; unmatched bases: 6. CDR1 and CDR2 (germline): SGHTA, FQGNSA. DNA for the CDR3: TGTGCCAGCAGCACAGACAGGGGCCACGGGGAGCTGTTTTTT. The encoded protein is CASSTDRGHGELFF.

The chain couples TRBV19 to TRBJ2-1, with 9 bases matching TRBD1. The CDR3 extends over 15 amino acids. In germline, CDR1 is LNHDA, CDR2 SQIVND (reference sequence). The V gene end was trimmed by 7 bases and the J gene end by 7 bases; junction bases not matched to a gene: 11. The CDR3 is CASTKTGGLLNEQFF. The CDR3 DNA reads TGTGCCAGTACCAAAACAGGGGGCTTATTGAATGAGCAGTTCTTC.

In its sample, this clonotype was seen a few times. V gene TRBV7-3 combines with J gene TRBJ2-5; the match to TRBD1 covers 7 bases. V was clipped by 1 base and J by 5 bases; unmatched bases: 7. This CDR3 region has 15 residues. The germline gives CDR1 SGHTA, CDR2 FQGTGA. The CDR3 spells CASSLSAGQEETQYF. The DNA of the CDR3 is TGTGCCAGCAGCTTAAGTGCTGGACAGGAGGAGACCCAGTACTTC. Based on the CDR3 plus reference TRBV7-3 and TRBJ2-5, the full variable domain is GAGVSQTPSNKVTEKGKYVELRCDPISGHTALYWYRQSLGQGPEFLIYFQGTGAADDSGLPNDRFFAVRPEGSVSTLKIQRTERGDSAVYLCASSLSAGQEETQYFGPGTRLLVL.

This clonotype has a handful of counts. The rearrangement links TRBV7-2 to TRBJ2-2, with D perhaps given as TRBD1 or TRBD2 (5 bases each). The CDR3 totals 15 residues. V shed 5 bases and J shed 7 bases, with 17 bases lying between them. Germline V gives CDR1 SGHTA, CDR2 FQGNSA. CDR3 sequence (DNA): TGTGCCAGCAGCCAAAGAGGGGCAGACCTCGGGGAGCTGTTTTTT. It specifies CASSQRGADLGELFF.

This clonotype was counted a few times. The V call is TRBV2, the J call TRBJ2-5; TRBD2 aligns across 14 bases. The CDR3 has 14 amino acids. Looked up from germline, CDR1 is SNHLY and CDR2 is FYNNEI. V was pared by 8 bases and J by 6 bases, with 5 bases of the junction left unmatched. As DNA, the CDR3 is TGTGCCAGCGGGACTAGCGGGGGAGGACAGACCCAGTACTTC. Translation gives CASGTSGGGQTQYF.

The V gene is TRBV19, the J gene TRBJ2-2, with TRBD2 identical over 8 bases. Trimming at V came to 0 bases and at J to 0 bases, leaving 3 bases not matched to a gene. The CDR3 totals 17 residues. Germline values: CDR1 LNHDA, CDR2 SQIVND (reference sequence). This CDR3 reads CASSIDRGGPNTGELFF. The CDR3 region has the DNA TGTGCCAGTAGTATAGACCGCGGGGGGCCGAACACCGGGGAGCTGTTTTTT. Looking up the rest from reference TRBV19 and TRBJ2-2 gives the full variable domain: DGGITQSPKYLFRKEGQNVTLSCEQNLNHDAMYWYRQDPGQGLRLIYYSQIVNDFQKGDIAEGYSVSREKKESFPLTVTSAQKNPTAFYLCASSIDRGGPNTGELFFGEGSRLTVL.

This clonotype was seen only a few times. V and J are TRBV9 and TRBJ1-5; no clear D gene. CDR1 is SGDLS, CDR2 YYNGEE, per germline. CDR3 length equals 15 residues. Trimming stripped 0 bases from V and 6 bases from J, with 13 bases between. CDR3: CASSVAGAGGQPQHF. DNA for the CDR3: TGTGCCAGCAGCGTAGCCGGAGCGGGTGGTCAGCCCCAGCATTTT.

This clonotype turned up a few times. The CDR3 nucleotides read TGTGCCAGCAGTCTCTCCGTGGGGTACGAGACCCAGTACTTC. Its translation is CASSLSVGYETQYF. The V call is TRBV12-3 or TRBV12-4, the J call TRBJ2-5; D not resolved. The CDR3 covers 14 residues. The V end was cut by 5 bases, the J end by 5 bases, with 15 bases between.

This clonotype was detected only a few times. The chain carries TRBV20-1 and TRBJ1-5; 7 positions agree with TRBD1. Germline CDR1 reads DFQATT; CDR2 reads SNEGSKA (reference sequence). The J segment lost 11 bases and the V segment lost 5 bases, leaving 18 bases of the junction unmatched. This CDR3 region has 15 residues. The DNA of the CDR3 is TGCAGTGCTGGATTACCTCGACAGGGTGGGGCGGCCCAGCATTTT. Protein: CSAGLPRQGGAAQHF.

The table lists this clonotype with many counts. The chain recombines TRBV4-2 with TRBJ2-3; D is unclear. CDR1 LGHNA and CDR2 YNFKEQ come from the germline V gene. This CDR3 is built from 14 residues. The V and J ends lost 2 bases and 6 bases respectively, with 12 bases between them. The CDR3 here is CASSQFTPTDTQYF. The CDR3 coding sequence is TGTGCCAGCAGCCAATTTACCCCCACGGATACGCAGTATTTT.

The rearrangement joins TRBV7-9 to TRBJ2-2; D possibly matches TRBD1 or TRBD2 (5 bases each). Trimming cost V 4 bases and J 4 bases, with 10 bases left between them. Germline-derived CDR1 and CDR2 are SEHNR and FQNEAQ (reference sequence). The CDR3 covers 14 residues. In DNA form, the CDR3 reads TGTGCCAGCAGCTCCACGAGGGGCACCGGGGAGCTGTTTTTT. It encodes CASSSTRGTGELFF.

The chain is built from TRBV28 and TRBJ1-3; the match to TRBD1 covers 8 bases. The CDR3 contains 14 residues. V dropped 6 bases and J dropped 0; count of bases not matched to a gene: 1. Germline V lookup: CDR1 MDHEN, CDR2 SYDVKM. CDR3 region: CASRGTGSGNTIYF. The CDR3, as DNA: TGTGCCAGCAGGGGGACAGGCTCTGGAAACACCATATATTTT.

This clonotype appeared a single time. This chain links TRBV3-1 with TRBJ2-3; 7 bases are a match to TRBD2. J lost 5 bases, V lost 8 bases, and 13 bases had no gene match. CDR3 length: 15 amino acids. Per germline, CDR1 LGHDT and CDR2 YNNKEL (reference sequence). The CDR3 DNA reads as TGTGCCAGCGCCTCCTCGTTTTCGGGGGGAGATACGCAGTATTTT. Amino acids: CASASSFSGGDTQYF.

This clonotype has a handful of counts. This chain uses TRBV7-8 with TRBJ1-1; perhaps TRBD1 as D (5 bases). Germline V gene data show CDR1 as SGHVS and CDR2 as FQNEAQ. The CDR3 has 15 amino acids. V dropped 4 bases and J dropped 4 bases, with 16 bases sitting between them. The CDR3 sequence: CASSWGLGGGTEAFF. The CDR3 nucleotides are TGTGCCAGCAGCTGGGGGTTGGGGGGGGGCACTGAAGCTTTCTTT.

This clonotype was counted between two and nine times. The chain employs TRBV6-2 or TRBV6-3 and TRBJ2-5; 9 bases fit TRBD1. The CDR3 loop spans 13 amino acids. Germline assignment: CDR1 MNHEY and CDR2 SVGEGT. Trimming removed 7 bases from V and 3 bases from J; junction bases left unmatched: 3. The CDR3 DNA is TGTGCCAGCAAACGACAGGGGGAAGAGACCCAGTACTTC. As protein: CASKRQGEETQYF.

This clonotype was observed once. The V and J genes are TRBV24-1 and TRBJ2-2; tentatively, D is TRBD1 (6 bases). Trimming took 6 bases from V and 0 from J, leaving 19 bases between them. Germline CDR1 and CDR2: KGHDR and SFDVKD. The CDR3 sequence is 18 residues long. The CDR3 region has the DNA TGTGCCACCAGTAAGTCACAGGGTATTTCGCCGAACACCGGGGAGCTGTTTTTT. This gives the protein CATSKSQGISPNTGELFF.

The chain couples TRBV6-2 or TRBV6-3 to TRBJ2-5, with D perhaps TRBD2 (5 bases). The ends were cut back, 2 bases at V and 2 bases at J, with 12 bases in the middle. The CDR3 runs 15 residues. CDR1 is MNHEY, CDR2 SVGEGT, per germline. CDR3: CASSYSGGVQETQYF. CDR3 nucleotides: TGTGCCAGCAGTTACAGCGGCGGAGTACAAGAGACCCAGTACTTC.